This T cell receptor beta chain stems from a study of radiotherapy plus CTLA-4 blockade in lung cancer. Overall study context: Objective response was observed in roughly 20% of patients, and disease control in roughly 33%.

Of note for this clone: Its antigen is currently unknown.

Trimming removed 3 bases at V and 0 bases at J, with 7 bases between. The CDR3 runs to 14 residues. The germline CDR1 and CDR2 sequences are SGHDT and YYEEEE. Assay: immunoSEQ multiplex PCR; the TCRdb copy retains only in-frame clones and omits some. The table has roughly 50,000 clones, approximately 76% seen once; the top ten hold roughly 10%. Whole-study findings and limits: Reports identified early blood T cell clone dynamics, with interferon-beta, as the best response predictor. Blood TCR clones of tumor origin expanded after radiotherapy plus ipilimumab.

Sequences were derived from peripheral blood, sampled from a patient treated with radiotherapy plus ipilimumab. This TCR came from a human donor with non-small cell lung cancer who had stable disease on radiotherapy plus ipilimumab. The chain combines TRBV5-6 with TRBJ1-5; unclear D gene. CDR3 nucleotide sequence: TGTGCCAGCAGCTGGTTCTCTAGCAATCAGCCCCAGCATTTT. It specifies CASSWFSSNQPQHF.